This T cell receptor beta chain is from a study of PD-1 blockade in mismatch repair-deficient tumors. Study-wide background: Patients had approximately 11 mismatch repair-deficient cancer types and were previously treated and progressing.

All patients were mismatch repair deficient, assessed by either PCR or immunohistochemistry. Generated by immunoSEQ multiplex PCR, the TCRdb table keeps only in-frame clones and is missing some. Of around 120,000 clones listed, more than 70% are singletons. Study outcomes and limitations: Tumor-resident clones, often absent from pretreatment blood, expanded after pembrolizumab and then contracted.

In the case of this clone: Its antigen remains unidentified.

The ends lost 5 bases at V and 3 bases at J; junction bases unmatched: 10. CDR3 length equals 16 residues. Germline values: CDR1 MNHEY, CDR2 SMNVEV (reference sequence). The sequence derives from an adult with mismatch repair-deficient cancer. The specimen comprised peripheral blood, sampled approximately 73 weeks after starting pembrolizumab. This chain uses TRBV27 with TRBJ2-1; TRBD1 aligns across 7 bases. CDR3 DNA sequence: TGTGCCAGCAGTCCGACAGGGAATGGGGTCTACAATGAGCAGTTCTTC. Amino acids: CASSPTGNGVYNEQFF.